The 2 T cell receptor beta chains below were found in one sample sequenced in a study of blood T cell repertoires in COVID-19. Sequencing used immunoSEQ multiplex PCR; TCRdb keeps in-frame clones, though not all of them. The sample holds approximately 70,000 clones, 91% seen once. Sequenced material: peripheral blood. The receptors derive from a man aged 35 to 55 with COVID-19, enrolled during active disease.

This chain links TRBV5-1 with TRBJ2-7; D may be TRBD1 (6 bases). V was cut by 4 bases and J by 6 bases, with 14 bases left in between. CDR3 length equals 13 residues. The germline gives CDR1 SGHRS, CDR2 YFSETQ. The CDR3 DNA sequence: TGCGCCAGCAGCCCATCGGGACAAACCGAGCAGTACTTC. As protein: CASSPSGQTEQYF.

This chain uses TRBV10-1 with TRBJ1-1; 10 bases match TRBD1. The V and J ends lost 1 base and 9 bases, in that order; junction bases with no gene match: 2. The CDR3 runs 13 residues. Germline V gene sequence: CDR1 WNHNN, CDR2 SYGVQD (reference sequence). This CDR3 reads CASSEWTGGQAFF. In nucleotides, the CDR3 is TGCGCCAGCAGTGAGTGGACAGGGGGTCAAGCTTTCTTT.